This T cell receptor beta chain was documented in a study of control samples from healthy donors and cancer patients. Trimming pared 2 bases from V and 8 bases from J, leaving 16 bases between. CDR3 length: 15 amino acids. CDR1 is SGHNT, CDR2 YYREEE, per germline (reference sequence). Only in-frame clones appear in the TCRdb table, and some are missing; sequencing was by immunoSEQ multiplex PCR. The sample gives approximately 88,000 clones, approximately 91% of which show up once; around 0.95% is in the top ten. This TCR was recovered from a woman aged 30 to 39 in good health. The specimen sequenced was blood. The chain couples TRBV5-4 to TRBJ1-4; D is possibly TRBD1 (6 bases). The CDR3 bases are TGTGCCAGCAGCTTTTCAGGGGACCCTTACGAAAAACTGTTTTTT. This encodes CASSFSGDPYEKLFF.